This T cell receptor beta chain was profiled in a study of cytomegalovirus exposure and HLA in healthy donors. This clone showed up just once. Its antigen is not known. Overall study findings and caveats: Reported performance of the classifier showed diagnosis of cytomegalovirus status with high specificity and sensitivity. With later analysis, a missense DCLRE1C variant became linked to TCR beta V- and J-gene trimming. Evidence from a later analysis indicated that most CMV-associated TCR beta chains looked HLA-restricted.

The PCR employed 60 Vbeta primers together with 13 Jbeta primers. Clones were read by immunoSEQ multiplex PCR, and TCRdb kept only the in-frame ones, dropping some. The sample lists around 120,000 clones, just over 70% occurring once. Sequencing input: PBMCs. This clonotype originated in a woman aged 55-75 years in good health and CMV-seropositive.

CDR3 loop: CAISFGTGSYEQYF. Written as DNA, the CDR3 is TGTGCCATCAGTTTCGGGACAGGGTCCTACGAGCAGTACTTC. The rearrangement links TRBV10-3 to TRBJ2-5; 9 positions agree with TRBD1. TRBJ2-7 matches the DNA end more closely, so the J call is doubtful. This CDR3 has 14 amino acids. Germline V gene lookup returns CDR1 ENHRY and CDR2 SYGVKD.